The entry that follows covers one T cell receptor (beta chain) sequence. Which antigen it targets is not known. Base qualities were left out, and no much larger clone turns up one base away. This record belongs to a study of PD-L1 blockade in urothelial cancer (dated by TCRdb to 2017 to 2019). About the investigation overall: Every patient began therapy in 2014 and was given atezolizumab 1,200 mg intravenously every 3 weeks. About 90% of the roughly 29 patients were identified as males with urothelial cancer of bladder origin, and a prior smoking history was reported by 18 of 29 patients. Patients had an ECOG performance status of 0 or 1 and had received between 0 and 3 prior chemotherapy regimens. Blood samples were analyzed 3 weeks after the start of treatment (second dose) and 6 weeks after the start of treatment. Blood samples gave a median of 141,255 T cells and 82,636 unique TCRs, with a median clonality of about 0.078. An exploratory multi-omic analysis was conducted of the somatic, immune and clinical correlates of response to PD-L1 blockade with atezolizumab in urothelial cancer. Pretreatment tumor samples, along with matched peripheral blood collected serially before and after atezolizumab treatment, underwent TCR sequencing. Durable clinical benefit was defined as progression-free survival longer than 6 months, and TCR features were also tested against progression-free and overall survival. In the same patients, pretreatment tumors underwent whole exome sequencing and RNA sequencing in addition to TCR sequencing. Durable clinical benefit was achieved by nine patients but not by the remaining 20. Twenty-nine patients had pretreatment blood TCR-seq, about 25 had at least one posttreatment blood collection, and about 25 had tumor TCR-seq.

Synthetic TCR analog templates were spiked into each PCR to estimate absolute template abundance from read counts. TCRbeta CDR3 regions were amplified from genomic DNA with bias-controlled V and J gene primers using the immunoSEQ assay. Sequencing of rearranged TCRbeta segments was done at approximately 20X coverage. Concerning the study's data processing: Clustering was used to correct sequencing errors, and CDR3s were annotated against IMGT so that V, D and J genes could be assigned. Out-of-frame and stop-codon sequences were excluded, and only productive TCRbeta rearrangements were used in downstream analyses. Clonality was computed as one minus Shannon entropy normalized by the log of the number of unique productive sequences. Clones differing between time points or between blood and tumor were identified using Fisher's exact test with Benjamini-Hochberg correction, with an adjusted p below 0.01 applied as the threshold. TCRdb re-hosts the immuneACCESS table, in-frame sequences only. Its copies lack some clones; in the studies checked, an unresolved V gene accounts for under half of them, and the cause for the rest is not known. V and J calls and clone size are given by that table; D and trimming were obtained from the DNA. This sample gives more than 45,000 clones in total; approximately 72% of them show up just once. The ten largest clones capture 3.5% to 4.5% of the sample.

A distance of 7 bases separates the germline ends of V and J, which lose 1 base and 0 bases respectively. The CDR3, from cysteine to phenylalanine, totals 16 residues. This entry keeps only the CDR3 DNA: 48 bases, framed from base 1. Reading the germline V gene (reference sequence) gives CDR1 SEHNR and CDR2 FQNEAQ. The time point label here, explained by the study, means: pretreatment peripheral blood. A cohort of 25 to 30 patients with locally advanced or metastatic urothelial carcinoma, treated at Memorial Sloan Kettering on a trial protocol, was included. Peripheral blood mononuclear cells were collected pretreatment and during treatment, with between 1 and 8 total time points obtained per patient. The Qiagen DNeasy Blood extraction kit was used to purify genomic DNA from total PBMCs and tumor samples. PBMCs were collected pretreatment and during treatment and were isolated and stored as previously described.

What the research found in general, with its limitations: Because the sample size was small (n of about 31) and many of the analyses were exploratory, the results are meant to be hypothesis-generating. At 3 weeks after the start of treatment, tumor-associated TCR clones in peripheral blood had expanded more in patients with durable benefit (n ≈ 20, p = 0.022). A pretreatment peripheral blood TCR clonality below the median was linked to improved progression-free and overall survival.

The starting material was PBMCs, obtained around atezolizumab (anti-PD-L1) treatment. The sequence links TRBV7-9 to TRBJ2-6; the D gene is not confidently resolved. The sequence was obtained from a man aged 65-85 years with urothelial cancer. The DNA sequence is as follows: TGTGCCAGCAGCTTAGACAGAAGCTCTGGGGCCAACGTCCTGACTTTC. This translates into CASSLDRSSGANVLTF.